A selection of T cell receptor beta chains follows, all from one sample in a study of beta chain features in type 1 diabetes. Repertoires were generated with immunoSEQ multiplex PCR, while TCRdb's copy carries only in-frame clones and drops some. Altogether about 290,000 clones are present, about 8.5% being singletons, with the ten largest covering more than 0.8%. Sequencing was carried out using central memory CD4+ T cells from blood. These TCRs come from a woman aged 18-35 years in good health. Both conserved end residues are part of each CDR3. The D gene is left open where the match is weak. Size values are once, few and many counts, or a class for expanded clones, and some rows have none.

V gene: TRBV6-5
clone size: few
J gene: TRBJ1-1
D gene: TRBD1
CDR3 protein: CASSQRTGNTEAFF
CDR3 DNA: TGTGCCAGCAGTCAAAGGACAGGGAACACTGAAGCTTTCTTT

V gene: TRBV6-5
clone size: few
J gene: TRBJ2-7
D gene: TRBD2
CDR3 protein: CASRPRLAGGYEQYF
CDR3 DNA: TGTGCCAGCAGACCTAGACTAGCGGGAGGGTACGAGCAGTACTTC

V gene: TRBV6-5
clone size: -
J gene: TRBJ1-5
D gene: -
CDR3 protein: CASRSGDQPQHF
CDR3 DNA: TGTGCCAGCAGGTCAGGGGATCAGCCCCAGCATTTT

V gene: TRBV29-1
clone size: -
J gene: TRBJ2-3
D gene: TRBD2
CDR3 protein: CSVARASGNTDTQYF
CDR3 DNA: TGCAGCGTTGCGAGGGCTAGCGGGAACACAGATACGCAGTATTTT

V gene: TRBV28
clone size: -
J gene: TRBJ2-1
D gene: TRBD2
CDR3 protein: CASSLGSGGGYNEQFF
CDR3 DNA: TGTGCCAGCAGTTTAGGATCGGGCGGGGGGTACAATGAGCAGTTCTTC

V gene: TRBV19
clone size: -
J gene: TRBJ2-3
D gene: -
CDR3 protein: CASSNQGRTDTQYF
CDR3 DNA: TGTGCCAGTAGTAATCAGGGCCGCACAGATACGCAGTATTTT

V gene: TRBV14
clone size: few
J gene: TRBJ1-1
D gene: TRBD1
CDR3 protein: CASSLRDRGVPGAFF
CDR3 DNA: TGTGCCAGCAGCCTCCGGGACAGGGGGGTACCGGGAGCTTTCTTT

V gene: TRBV4-2
clone size: few
J gene: TRBJ2-3
D gene: TRBD2
CDR3 protein: CASSHSGGTTDTQYF
CDR3 DNA: TGTGCCAGCAGCCATAGCGGGGGAACAACAGATACGCAGTATTTT

V gene: TRBV2
clone size: few
J gene: TRBJ2-5
D gene: TRBD2
CDR3 protein: CASSEALAGATPGSQETQYF
CDR3 DNA: TGTGCCAGCAGTGAGGCCCTAGCGGGGGCGACACCGGGGAGTCAAGAGACCCAGTACTTC

V gene: TRBV7-6
clone size: -
J gene: TRBJ2-5
D gene: -
CDR3 protein: CASSLVTSLLETQYF
CDR3 DNA: TGTGCCAGCAGCTTAGTCACTAGCCTTTTGGAGACCCAGTACTTC

V gene: TRBV7-2
clone size: few
J gene: TRBJ1-1
D gene: -
CDR3 protein: CASSLAGQNTEAFF
CDR3 DNA: TGTGCCAGCAGCTTAGCGGGTCAGAACACTGAAGCTTTCTTT

V gene: TRBV6-5
clone size: few
J gene: TRBJ2-3
D gene: -
CDR3 protein: CASSSAGYTDTQYF
CDR3 DNA: TGTGCCAGCAGTTCCGCAGGTTACACAGATACGCAGTATTTT

V gene: TRBV4-3
clone size: -
J gene: TRBJ1-2
D gene: TRBD1
CDR3 protein: CASSQDQGADYGYTF
CDR3 DNA: TGCGCCAGCAGCCAAGATCAGGGGGCAGACTATGGCTACACCTTC

V gene: TRBV7-2
clone size: few
J gene: TRBJ2-5
D gene: -
CDR3 protein: CASSPSNQETQYF
CDR3 DNA: TGTGCCAGCAGCCCTAGCAACCAAGAGACCCAGTACTTC

V gene: TRBV4-3
clone size: few
J gene: TRBJ1-4
D gene: -
CDR3 protein: CASSQIGREEKLFF
CDR3 DNA: TGCGCCAGCAGCCAGATTGGGCGAGAAGAAAAACTGTTTTTT

V gene: TRBV7-2
clone size: few
J gene: TRBJ2-1
D gene: -
CDR3 protein: CASSSLGRRGNEQFF
CDR3 DNA: TGTGCCAGCAGCTCCCTAGGGCGAAGGGGCAATGAGCAGTTCTTC

V gene: TRBV4-1
clone size: few
J gene: TRBJ2-1
D gene: -
CDR3 protein: CASSPSLGRDVRSEQFF
CDR3 DNA: TGCGCCAGCAGCCCAAGCCTAGGCAGGGATGTACGTAGTGAGCAGTTCTTC

V gene: TRBV6-1
clone size: few
J gene: TRBJ2-7
D gene: -
CDR3 protein: CASSQLPGHSYEQYF
CDR3 DNA: TGTGCCAGCAGTCAACTACCGGGACACTCTTACGAGCAGTACTTC

V gene: TRBV6-5
clone size: -
J gene: TRBJ1-2
D gene: -
CDR3 protein: CASSSLTRDGYTF
CDR3 DNA: TGTGCCAGCAGTTCTCTCACCAGGGATGGCTACACCTTC

V gene: TRBV7-2
clone size: few
J gene: TRBJ2-3
D gene: -
CDR3 protein: CASSLQGGGTDTQYF
CDR3 DNA: TGTGCCAGCAGCTTACAGGGAGGAGGTACAGATACGCAGTATTTT

V gene: TRBV5-1
clone size: few
J gene: TRBJ2-7
D gene: -
CDR3 protein: CASSFTGTSYEQYF
CDR3 DNA: TGCGCCAGCAGCTTCACAGGGACGTCCTACGAGCAGTACTTC

V gene: TRBV7-2
clone size: few
J gene: TRBJ2-3
D gene: TRBD1
CDR3 protein: CASSPTGGSQDTQYF
CDR3 DNA: TGTGCCAGCAGCCCAACAGGGGGCTCTCAAGATACGCAGTATTTT

V gene: TRBV5-4
clone size: -
J gene: TRBJ2-4
D gene: -
CDR3 protein: CASSLVGSHKNIQYF
CDR3 DNA: TGTGCCAGCAGCTTGGTAGGCAGCCACAAAAACATTCAGTACTTC

V gene: TRBV9
clone size: few
J gene: TRBJ2-3
D gene: TRBD2
CDR3 protein: CASSVGTTWREFTADTQYF
CDR3 DNA: TGTGCCAGCAGCGTAGGGACTACTTGGCGGGAGTTTACAGCAGATACGCAGTATTTT

V gene: TRBV7-9
clone size: many
J gene: TRBJ1-2
D gene: TRBD1
CDR3 protein: CASSLGGTGAYGYTF
CDR3 DNA: TGTGCCAGCAGCTTAGGCGGGACAGGGGCCTATGGCTACACCTTC

V gene: TRBV7-7
clone size: -
J gene: TRBJ2-1
D gene: TRBD2
CDR3 protein: CASSLAGGYNEQFF
CDR3 DNA: TGTGCCAGCAGCTTAGCGGGGGGGTACAATGAGCAGTTCTTC

V gene: TRBV7-9
clone size: many
J gene: TRBJ1-3
D gene: -
CDR3 protein: CASSPTLVSSGNTIYF
CDR3 DNA: TGTGCCAGCAGCCCGACTTTAGTCAGCTCTGGAAACACCATATATTTT

V gene: TRBV4-1
clone size: -
J gene: TRBJ2-1
D gene: -
CDR3 protein: CASSQESGSYNEQFF
CDR3 DNA: TGCGCCAGCAGCCAAGAGAGCGGCTCCTACAATGAGCAGTTCTTC

V gene: TRBV7-9
clone size: -
J gene: TRBJ1-1
D gene: -
CDR3 protein: CASSLDAGRAFF
CDR3 DNA: TGTGCCAGCAGCTTAGACGCCGGGCGGGCTTTCTTT

V gene: TRBV9
clone size: few
J gene: TRBJ1-2
D gene: -
CDR3 protein: CASSVGGRSNYGYTF
CDR3 DNA: TGTGCCAGCAGCGTCGGGGGACGGTCTAACTATGGCTACACCTTC

V gene: TRBV15
clone size: -
J gene: TRBJ1-6
D gene: -
CDR3 protein: CATSRGNYNSPLHF
CDR3 DNA: TGTGCCACCAGCAGAGGGAATTATAATTCACCCCTCCACTTT

V gene: TRBV11-2
clone size: -
J gene: TRBJ2-1
D gene: -
CDR3 protein: CASSSLVRRDEQFF
CDR3 DNA: TGTGCCAGCAGCTCACTGGTACGGCGGGATGAGCAGTTCTTC

V gene: TRBV30
clone size: -
J gene: TRBJ1-4
D gene: -
CDR3 protein: CAWNQQGREKLFF
CDR3 DNA: TGTGCCTGGAATCAACAGGGCCGGGAAAAACTGTTTTTT

V gene: TRBV4-3
clone size: few
J gene: TRBJ1-2
D gene: -
CDR3 protein: CASSPQPTDSRGGYTF
CDR3 DNA: TGCGCCAGCAGCCCCCAACCCACGGACTCACGAGGCGGCTACACCTTC

V gene: TRBV18
clone size: -
J gene: TRBJ1-5
D gene: -
CDR3 protein: CASSMQGKGNQPQHF
CDR3 DNA: TGTGCCAGCTCAATGCAGGGAAAGGGCAATCAGCCCCAGCATTTT

V gene: TRBV7-2
clone size: few
J gene: TRBJ2-2
D gene: TRBD2
CDR3 protein: CASSSLVGGGNTGELFF
CDR3 DNA: TGTGCCAGCAGCTCCTTGGTGGGCGGGGGGAACACCGGGGAGCTGTTTTTT

V gene: TRBV19
clone size: -
J gene: TRBJ2-4
D gene: TRBD2
CDR3 protein: CASSYSHSGTSGREDIQYF
CDR3 DNA: TGTGCCAGTAGTTACTCCCATTCCGGGACTAGCGGGCGCGAGGACATTCAGTACTTC